A selection of T cell receptor beta chains follows, all from one sample in a study of radiotherapy plus CTLA-4 blockade in lung cancer. Assay: immunoSEQ multiplex PCR; the TCRdb copy retains only in-frame clones and omits some. Of around 40,000 clones in the sample, approximately 68% are singletons; the top ten hold approximately 9.9%. The material was peripheral blood, obtained from a patient treated with radiotherapy plus ipilimumab. The origin of the receptors is a human donor with non-small cell lung cancer who had stable disease on radiotherapy plus ipilimumab. Both conserved end residues are part of each CDR3. The D gene is left open where the match is weak. Size values are once, few and many counts, or a class for expanded clones, and some rows have none.

>TRBD1|TRBV11-3|once|TRBJ1-4
CASSHGQALNEKLFF
TGTGCCAGCAGCCACGGACAGGCACTTAATGAAAAACTGTTTTTT
>TRBD1|TRBV12-5|.|TRBJ2-3
CASGLGQGHATQYF
TGTGCTAGTGGTTTGGGACAGGGCCATGCTACGCAGTATTTT
>TRBD1|TRBV5-4|.|TRBJ1-6
CASSGGQGSYNSPLHF
TGTGCCAGCAGCGGCGGACAGGGGTCCTATAATTCACCCCTCCACTTT
>.|TRBV18|.|TRBJ1-3
CASSRDGDTIYF
TGTGCCAGCTCACGAGACGGGGACACCATATATTTT
>TRBD2|TRBV5-4|once|TRBJ2-5
CASSLLAGVETQYF
TGTGCCAGCAGCTTATTAGCGGGGGTGGAGACCCAGTACTTC
>TRBD1|TRBV7-9|.|TRBJ1-1
CASSAGQARGNTEAFF
TGTGCCAGCAGCGCCGGACAGGCTCGGGGGAACACTGAAGCTTTCTTT
>.|TRBV30|.|TRBJ1-1
CAWSLGIVNTEAFF
TGTGCCTGGAGTTTGGGCATAGTGAACACTGAAGCTTTCTTT
>.|TRBV5-1|.|TRBJ2-3
CASSLGQGPGDTQYF
TGCGCCAGCAGCTTGGGGCAGGGCCCTGGGGATACGCAGTATTTT
>.|TRBV5-1|.|TRBJ1-5
CASSLTDSRNQPQHF
TGCGCCAGCAGCCTAACGGACAGCCGCAATCAGCCCCAGCATTTT
>.|TRBV4-1|once|TRBJ2-6
CASSQETVRHSLRPGANVLTF
TGCGCCAGCAGCCAAGAAACGGTACGGCATTCCCTGCGGCCTGGGGCCAACGTCCTGACTTTC
>TRBD1|TRBV7-3|.|TRBJ2-1
CASSVGFGTGGLGEQFF
TGTGCCAGCAGCGTGGGGTTCGGGACAGGGGGCTTAGGGGAGCAGTTCTTC
>.|TRBV5-4|.|TRBJ1-4
CASSPVGTSNEKLFF
TGTGCCAGCAGCCCTGTGGGGACATCTAATGAAAAACTGTTTTTT
>TRBD1|TRBV19|.|TRBJ2-1
CASKETGAYNEQFF
TGTGCCAGTAAAGAGACAGGGGCGTACAATGAGCAGTTCTTC
>.|TRBV5-1|.|TRBJ1-2
CASSLDSNYGYTF
TGCGCCAGCAGTTTGGACAGCAACTATGGCTACACCTTC
>TRBD2|TRBV11-1|.|TRBJ2-3
CASSMRWRGGTSTDTQYF
TGTGCCAGCAGCATGAGGTGGCGGGGGGGGACTAGCACAGATACGCAGTATTTT
>TRBD2|TRBV7-8|.|TRBJ2-2
CASSTGTSQKRSELFF
TGTGCCAGCAGCACAGGGACTAGCCAAAAACGATCGGAGCTGTTTTTT
>.|TRBV4-2|few|TRBJ1-2
CASSAQGQGDGYTF
TGTGCCAGCAGCGCCCAGGGTCAAGGGGATGGCTACACCTTC
>.|TRBV6-6|few|TRBJ1-6
CASSYSKAAPLHF
TGTGCCAGCAGTTACTCGAAGGCGGCACCCCTCCACTTT
>.|TRBV30|.|TRBJ2-2
CARGGGARNTGELFF
TGTGCCCGAGGGGGCGGGGCGAGGAACACCGGGGAGCTGTTTTTT
>.|TRBV7-9|.|TRBJ2-3
CASSDPPQGFTDTQYF
TGTGCCAGCAGCGACCCCCCCCAGGGGTTCACAGATACGCAGTATTTT
>.|TRBV30|.|TRBJ2-2
CAWSGPGTHYTGELFF
TGTGCCTGGAGTGGGCCCGGGACACACTACACCGGGGAGCTGTTTTTT
>.|TRBV29-1|.|TRBJ2-7
CSVPGNLNEQYF
TGCAGCGTTCCAGGGAACTTGAACGAGCAGTACTTC
>.|TRBV19|.|TRBJ2-2
CASSKLQGNGELFF
TGTGCCAGTAGTAAACTACAGGGTAACGGGGAGCTGTTTTTT
>TRBD1|TRBV28|.|TRBJ2-2
CASTHSSRTGNTGELFF
TGTGCCAGCACCCATTCTAGTAGGACAGGGAACACCGGGGAGCTGTTTTTT
>.|TRBV7-9|.|TRBJ2-3
CASSILGADTQYF
TGTGCCAGCAGCATTCTGGGCGCAGATACGCAGTATTTT
>.|TRBV7-2|.|TRBJ1-2
CASSYLGWGGEGYTF
TGTGCCAGCAGTTACTTAGGGTGGGGGGGCGAAGGCTACACCTTC
>TRBD1|TRBV5-1|.|TRBJ1-1
CASSPGQGRPEAFF
TGCGCCAGCAGCCCGGGACAGGGGCGTCCTGAAGCTTTCTTT
>TRBD1|TRBV7-2|.|TRBJ1-1
CASSGKAWTGDAFF
TGTGCCAGCAGCGGAAAAGCCTGGACAGGGGATGCTTTCTTT
>TRBD1|TRBV19|.|TRBJ2-5
CASSIGQGVQETQYF
TGTGCCAGTAGTATAGGCCAGGGGGTCCAAGAGACCCAGTACTTC
>.|TRBV5-1|few|TRBJ1-2
CASSWGGMWRGYTF
TGCGCCAGCAGCTGGGGGGGGATGTGGCGAGGCTACACCTTC
>.|TRBV10-3|.|TRBJ2-7
CAISDSRQHEQYF
TGTGCCATCAGTGATTCCCGACAGCACGAGCAGTACTTC
>.|TRBV15|.|TRBJ2-4
CATSREGRGLAKNIQYF
TGTGCCACCAGCAGAGAGGGTCGGGGATTAGCCAAAAACATTCAGTACTTC
>.|TRBV5-1|.|TRBJ1-6
CASSSQNRYNSPLHF
TGCGCCAGCAGCTCTCAAAACAGGTATAATTCACCCCTCCACTTT
>TRBD1|TRBV7-2|.|TRBJ1-6
CASTPGTANSPLHF
TGTGCCAGCACCCCCGGGACAGCCAATTCACCCCTCCACTTT
>TRBD1|TRBV18|.|TRBJ2-7
CASSPRGDSSYEQYF
TGTGCCAGCTCACCACGAGGGGACAGCTCCTACGAGCAGTACTTC
>.|TRBV27|.|TRBJ2-1
CASKPGQNNEQFF
TGTGCCAGCAAACCAGGACAGAACAATGAGCAGTTCTTC
>.|TRBV19|.|TRBJ2-6
CASSIGPGSGANVLTF
TGTGCCAGTAGTATAGGGCCGGGATCTGGGGCCAACGTCCTGACTTTC
>.|TRBV21-1|.|TRBJ2-7
CASSKEPRQPSLDYEQYF
TGTGCCAGCAGCAAAGAGCCGAGGCAGCCCAGTCTGGACTACGAGCAGTACTTC
>.|TRBV5-1|.|TRBJ1-4
CASSQTSAGYEKLFF
TGCGCCAGCAGTCAGACATCCGCAGGGTATGAAAAACTGTTTTTT
>.|TRBV11-3|.|TRBJ1-4
CASSEGGSPNEKLFF
TGTGCCAGCAGCGAGGGCGGCAGTCCTAATGAAAAACTGTTTTTT
>TRBD2|TRBV7-9|.|TRBJ2-1
CASRRSGGNHNEQFF
TGTGCCAGCAGGCGTAGCGGGGGGAATCACAATGAGCAGTTCTTC
>.|TRBV5-1|.|TRBJ1-1
CASSQTPMNTEAFF
TGCGCCAGCAGCCAGACACCCATGAACACTGAAGCTTTCTTT
>TRBD1|TRBV10-3|.|TRBJ2-3
CAISVQGGLDTQYF
TGTGCCATCAGTGTACAGGGGGGTTTAGATACGCAGTATTTT
>.|TRBV19|once|TRBJ2-7
CASSIGSYEQYF
TGTGCCAGTAGTATCGGTTCCTACGAGCAGTACTTC
>TRBD1|TRBV7-8|.|TRBJ1-3
CASSPTGAGNTIYF
TGTGCCAGCAGCCCGACAGGGGCTGGAAACACCATATATTTT
>TRBD1|TRBV30|medium-sized|TRBJ2-5
CAWSAPRGLQETQYF
TGTGCCTGGAGTGCCCCCAGGGGGCTTCAAGAGACCCAGTACTTC
>.|TRBV5-1|.|TRBJ2-3
CASSGGAVGDTQYF
TGCGCCAGCAGCGGGGGGGCGGTTGGAGATACGCAGTATTTT
>.|TRBV4-1|.|TRBJ1-1
CASSGTPNTEAFF
TGCGCCAGCAGCGGGACACCGAACACTGAAGCTTTCTTT
>TRBD1|TRBV10-3|few|TRBJ1-1
CAISPRVGQGAGGTEAFF
TGTGCCATCAGCCCGCGGGTGGGCCAGGGGGCGGGTGGCACTGAAGCTTTCTTT
>TRBD2|TRBV5-1|.|TRBJ2-7
CASSKFGLATYEQYF
TGCGCCAGCAGCAAGTTCGGACTAGCGACCTACGAGCAGTACTTC
>TRBD1|TRBV11-2|.|TRBJ2-7
CASSSGQGYPYEQYF
TGTGCCAGCAGCTCCGGACAGGGATACCCATACGAGCAGTACTTC
>.|TRBV2|.|TRBJ2-7
CASRSDFSEQYF
TGTGCCAGCAGATCCGACTTTTCCGAGCAGTACTTC
>.|TRBV13|few|TRBJ1-1
CASSLMRVGYTEAFF
TGTGCCAGCAGCTTAATGAGGGTGGGGTACACTGAAGCTTTCTTT
>TRBD2|TRBV7-3|.|TRBJ2-1
CASSLRTSGLNEQFF
TGTGCCAGCAGCTTAAGGACTAGCGGACTTAATGAGCAGTTCTTC
>.|TRBV5-4|.|TRBJ2-4
CASSSGIAKNIQYF
TGTGCCAGCAGCTCCGGGATAGCCAAAAACATTCAGTACTTC
>.|TRBV4-1|.|TRBJ2-1
CASSQDFGRVGNEQFF
TGCGCCAGCAGCCAAGATTTCGGCAGGGTAGGGAATGAGCAGTTCTTC
>TRBD1|TRBV19|once|TRBJ2-7
CASSQGDSRYEQYF
TGTGCCAGTAGTCAAGGGGACAGCCGCTACGAGCAGTACTTC
>TRBD2|TRBV28|few|TRBJ2-3
CASSLVAGGKTDTQYF
TGTGCCAGCAGTCTAGTTGCGGGGGGAAAGACAGATACGCAGTATTTT
>TRBD2|TRBV7-2|.|TRBJ2-5
CASSLRPSGGSETQYF
TGTGCCAGCAGCTTAAGGCCTAGCGGGGGTTCAGAGACCCAGTACTTC
>.|TRBV30|.|TRBJ1-5
CAWSRTVNQPQHF
TGTGCCTGGAGTAGAACAGTCAATCAGCCCCAGCATTTT